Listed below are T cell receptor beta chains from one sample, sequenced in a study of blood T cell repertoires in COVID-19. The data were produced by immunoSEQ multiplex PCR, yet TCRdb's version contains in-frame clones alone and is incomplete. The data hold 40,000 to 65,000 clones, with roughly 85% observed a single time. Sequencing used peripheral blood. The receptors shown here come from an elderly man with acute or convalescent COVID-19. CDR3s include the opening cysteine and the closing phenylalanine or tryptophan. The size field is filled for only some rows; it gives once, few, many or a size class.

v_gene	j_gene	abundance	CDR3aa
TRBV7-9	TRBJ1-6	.	CASSLGGGSPLHF
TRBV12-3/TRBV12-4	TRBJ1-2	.	CASRGTGASGYTF
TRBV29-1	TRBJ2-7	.	CSVRRVILNF
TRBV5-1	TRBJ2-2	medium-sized	CASSPTGGGARTGELFF
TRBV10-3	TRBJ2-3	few	CAISRGQESTDTQYF
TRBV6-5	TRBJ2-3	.	CASSGHRAWTDTQYF
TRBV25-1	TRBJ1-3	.	CASSEYGGTGSGNTIYF
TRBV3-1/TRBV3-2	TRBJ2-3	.	CASSRRLAGRDTQYF
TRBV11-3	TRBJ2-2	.	CASRPTSAGELFF
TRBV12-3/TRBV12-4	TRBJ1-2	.	CASSLMARGRYTF
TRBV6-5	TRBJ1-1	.	CASQLQEGTSEAFF
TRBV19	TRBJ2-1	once	CASSRLAGASYNEQFF
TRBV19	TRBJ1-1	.	CASFGLREGRRITEAFF
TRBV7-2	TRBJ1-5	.	CASKQGANQPQHF
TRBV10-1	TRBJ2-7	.	CASSEGSGTISYEQYF
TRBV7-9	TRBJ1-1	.	CASSSWGVDGPEAFF
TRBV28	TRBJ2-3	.	CASSSGGRVDTQYF
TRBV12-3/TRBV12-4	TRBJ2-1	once	CASHRASYNEQFF
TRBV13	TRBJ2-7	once	CASSFGQAYEQYF
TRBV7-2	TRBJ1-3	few	CASSPRIGQGRNTIYF
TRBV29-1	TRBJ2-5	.	CSVHHGTGIETQYF
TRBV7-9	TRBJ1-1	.	CASTVLKAGRGAFF
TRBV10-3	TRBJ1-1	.	CAIRDRVDTEAFF
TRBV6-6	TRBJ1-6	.	CASSPSGQGAVSPLHF
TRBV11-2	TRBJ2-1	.	CASSLGLGQGNGYEQFF
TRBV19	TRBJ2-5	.	CASSIFGETQYF
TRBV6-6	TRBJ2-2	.	CASSNRGRNTGELFF
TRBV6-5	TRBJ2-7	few	CASRTGQGFYEQYF
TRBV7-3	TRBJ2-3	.	CASSLTPLAVGSTDTQYF
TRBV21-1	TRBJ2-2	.	CASSNRREKMTGELFF
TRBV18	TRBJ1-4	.	CASRTNGAQTNEKLFF
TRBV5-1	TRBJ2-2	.	CASSLGVTGELFF
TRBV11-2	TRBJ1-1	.	CASSRRQGPEAFF
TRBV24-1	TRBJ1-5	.	CATSDPRYNQPQHF
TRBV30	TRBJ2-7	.	CAWNPLGGGSYEQYF
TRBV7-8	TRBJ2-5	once	CASSLAARLAGQETQYF
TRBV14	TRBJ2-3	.	CASSLAGPFDTQYF
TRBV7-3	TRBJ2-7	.	CASSVAGGPYEQYF
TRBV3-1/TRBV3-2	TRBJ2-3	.	CASSQGPSGGATDTQYF